Below, 20 T cell receptor beta chains from the same sample are listed, as sequenced in a study of T cell clonotyping in hematopoietic cell transplantation. Libraries were prepared by immunoSEQ multiplex PCR; TCRdb keeps only in-frame clonotypes and omits some of them. The profile covers more than 40,000 clones, with 95% appearing a single time and around 1% taken by the ten largest. The sequenced sample was peripheral blood mononuclear cells. The origin of the receptors is a man younger than 40 in good health. Some clones in this sample may be carry-over from other donors' samples.

The chain has TRBV18 and TRBJ2-7, with 7 nucleotides matching TRBD1. The germline gives CDR1 KGHSH, CDR2 LQKENI. V shed 5 bases and J 3 bases; nucleotides not matched to a gene: 4. The CDR3 sequence is 13 residues long. In DNA form, the CDR3 reads TGTGCCAGCTCAGGGGACAGATACTACGAGCAGTACTTC. It encodes CASSGDRYYEQYF. Variable domain in full (rest from reference TRBV18 and TRBJ2-7): NAGVMQNPRHLVRRRGQEARLRCSPMKGHSHVYWYRQLPEEGLKFMVYLQKENIIDESGMPKERFSAEFPKEGPSILRIQQVVRGDSAAYFCASSGDRYYEQYFGPGTRLTVT.

This rearrangement joins TRBV7-9 to TRBJ1-1; 7 bases are a match to TRBD1. The ends lost 3 bases at V and 11 bases at J; junction bases unmatched: 9. CDR3 size: 13 residues. Germline CDR1 is SEHNR and CDR2 is FQNEAQ (reference sequence). DNA for the CDR3: TGTGCCAGCAGCTTGGGGTCAGGGGGAGTCGCTTTCTTT. Its translation is CASSLGSGGVAFF.

The chain couples TRBV7-9 to TRBJ2-1; no firm D call. CDR3 length: 13 amino acids. CDR1 is SEHNR and CDR2 is FQNEAQ in the germline V gene (reference sequence). V lost 2 bases and J 4 bases, leaving 6 bases between the germline ends. The CDR3 protein is CASSLLLYNEQFF. CDR3 DNA: TGTGCCAGCAGCTTACTGTTATACAATGAGCAGTTCTTC. Full variable domain (rest looked up from reference TRBV7-9 and TRBJ2-1): DTGVSQNPRHKITKRGQNVTFRCDPISEHNRLYWYRQTLGQGPEFLTYFQNEAQLEKSRLLSDRFSAERPKGSFSTLEIQRTEQGDSAMYLCASSLLLYNEQFFGPGTRLTVL.

This chain links TRBV6-5 with TRBJ1-1; D gene uncertain. Germline CDR1 MNHEY, CDR2 SVGAGI. This CDR3 spans 13 amino acids. Trimming removed 6 bases from V and 2 bases from J, with 10 bases in between. In DNA, the CDR3 is TGTGCCAGCAGCCGGGTGGTAAACACTGAAGCTTTCTTT. Translating gives CASSRVVNTEAFF.

The rearrangement links TRBV11-3 to TRBJ2-2; 9 bases align to TRBD1. With V trimmed by 6 bases and J by 6 bases, 5 bases remained unmatched. CDR1 and CDR2 (germline): SGHNT, YENEEA. The CDR3 totals 14 residues. The CDR3 spells CASRTGGSAGELFF. The CDR3 bases are TGTGCCAGCAGAACAGGGGGCTCGGCCGGGGAGCTGTTTTTT.

CDR3 DNA sequence: TGTGCCAGCAGCTTGGGAGGGATTGCCGGAAACACCATATATTTT. Protein product: CASSLGGIAGNTIYF. V gene TRBV5-6 combines with J gene TRBJ1-3; no definite D call. V lost 0 bases, J lost 4 bases, and 11 bases lay in between. The CDR3 totals 15 residues. From germline, CDR1 is SGHDT and CDR2 YYEEEE.

The sample holds one count of this clone. The gene calls are TRBV6-1 and TRBJ1-2, with a tentative D call TRBD1 (6 bases). Germline CDR1 is MNHNS and CDR2 is SASEGT. The CDR3 is made up of 15 amino acids. Deletions cut 1 base from V and 4 bases from J, with 13 bases between. The CDR3 spells CASSEVGGGSYGYTF. CDR3 in DNA: TGTGCCAGCAGTGAAGTAGGGGGGGGTAGCTATGGCTACACCTTC.

V usage is TRBV7-6 and J usage is TRBJ2-2, with D perhaps matching TRBD1 or TRBD2 (5 bases each). The CDR3 has 21 amino acids. Trimming left V 8 bases short and J 0 bases short, with 31 bases between. CDR1 and CDR2 from the germline V gene are SGHVS and FNYEAQ. The CDR3 coding sequence is TGTGCCAGCGGTTCTCCTCGAGGGGCTCTAGTCGGGACGGCGAACACCGGGGAGCTGTTTTTT. The encoded protein is CASGSPRGALVGTANTGELFF.

This clone has only one observation. The chain has TRBV5-4 and TRBJ1-1, with 9 bases identical to TRBD1. With V trimmed by 2 bases and J by 4 bases, 6 bases remained unmatched. The CDR3 has 15 residues. The germline CDR1 and CDR2 sequences are SGHNT and YYREEE (reference sequence). DNA for the CDR3: TGTGCCAGCAGCTTACAGGGGGCGCTGGGCACTGAAGCTTTCTTT. Residues: CASSLQGALGTEAFF.

V is TRBV7-9 and J is TRBJ1-1, with D hard to call. The germline V and J ends were trimmed by 3 bases and 5 bases, with 7 bases remaining between them. Germline V gene lookup returns CDR1 SEHNR and CDR2 FQNEAQ (reference sequence). This CDR3 has 12 amino acids. CDR3 in DNA: TGTGCCAGCAGCTTCGGATTTACTGAAGCTTTCTTT. Translation gives CASSFGFTEAFF.

This chain uses TRBV18 with TRBJ1-4; D is ambiguous. CDR1 is KGHSH and CDR2 is LQKENI in the germline V gene. Deletions cut 3 bases from V and 0 bases from J, with 17 bases between. This CDR3 is built from 18 residues. For the CDR3, the DNA is TGTGCCAGCTCACCGAGAGACGGAGGCCGTTCAACTAATGAAAAACTGTTTTTT. It yields the protein CASSPRDGGRSTNEKLFF.

This sequence joins TRBV19 and TRBJ1-2; possibly TRBD1 for D (5 bases). Trimming removed 0 bases at V and 0 bases at J, with 14 bases between. The CDR3 runs to 17 residues. CDR1 is LNHDA, CDR2 SQIVND, per germline (reference sequence). The CDR3: CASSIEAGKSANYGYTF. CDR3 DNA sequence: TGTGCCAGTAGTATAGAGGCAGGGAAATCAGCTAACTATGGCTACACCTTC.

The rearrangement links TRBV4-1 to TRBJ1-1, with no clear D. V dropped 0 bases and J dropped 11 bases, with 22 bases sitting between them. The CDR3 is 16 residues long. Germline loops: CDR1 MGHRA, CDR2 YSYEKL. CDR3 in DNA: TGCGCCAGCAGCCAAGATGGATCGCGGGTAACCCAGTGGGCTTTCTTT. It translates to CASSQDGSRVTQWAFF.

The rearrangement links TRBV11-2 to TRBJ1-4; TRBD1 aligns across 8 bases. The CDR3 has 15 residues. V was pared by 6 bases and J by 7 bases, with 10 bases of the junction left unmatched. Germline V gives CDR1 SGHAT, CDR2 FQNNGV. CDR3 loop: CASRSGTGGSEKLFF. CDR3 sequence (DNA): TGTGCCAGCAGAAGTGGGACAGGTGGTAGTGAAAAACTGTTTTTT.

V gene TRBV27 combines with J gene TRBJ2-7; D is undetermined. V dropped 5 bases and J dropped 4 bases, with 18 bases sitting between them. The length of the CDR3 is 15 residues. CDR1 is MNHEY, CDR2 SMNVEV, per germline (reference sequence). CDR3 DNA sequence: TGTGCCAGCAGTCCGACGACGGGCCCGCTGTACGAGCAGTACTTC. Translating gives CASSPTTGPLYEQYF.

The genes are TRBV6-1 and TRBJ2-2; D not certain. V was pared by 5 bases and J by 0 bases, with 4 bases between. CDR1 and CDR2 (germline): MNHNS, SASEGT. The CDR3 covers 13 residues. The CDR3 DNA is TGTGCCAGCAGTCTTTCGAACACCGGGGAGCTGTTTTTT. Protein product: CASSLSNTGELFF.

This sequence joins TRBV4-2 and TRBJ2-7; 8 bases agree with TRBD1. The germline CDR1 and CDR2 sequences are LGHNA and YNFKEQ. V was pared by 0 bases and J by 4 bases, with 5 bases of the junction left unmatched. The CDR3 sequence is 15 residues long. In DNA form, the CDR3 reads TGTGCCAGCAGCCAAGAGAGGACAGGGACATACGAGCAGTACTTC. Translating gives CASSQERTGTYEQYF.

The chain couples TRBV15 to TRBJ1-5; D may be TRBD1 (5 bases). CDR1 is LNHNV, CDR2 YYDKDF, per germline (reference sequence). This CDR3 spans 13 amino acids. V lost 0 bases to trimming and J lost 6 bases, with 6 bases between them. CDR3 coding DNA: TGTGCCACCAGCAGAGAAGGGACTCAGCCCCAGCATTTT. Translation gives CATSREGTQPQHF.

The chain carries TRBV15 and TRBJ2-2, with 7 bases matching TRBD1. V lost 4 bases, J lost 3 bases, and 14 bases stayed unmatched. There are 18 residues in the CDR3. Germline V lookup: CDR1 LNHNV, CDR2 YYDKDF (reference sequence). CDR3 in DNA: TGTGCCACCAGCAACGACAGGGTGGGACCCTTTCACACCGGGGAGCTGTTTTTT. Protein sequence: CATSNDRVGPFHTGELFF.

The chain has TRBV6-5 and TRBJ2-3, with 8 positions matching TRBD2. With V trimmed by 2 bases and J by 3 bases, 7 bases remained unmatched. This CDR3 region has 16 residues. Germline CDR1 MNHEY, CDR2 SVGAGI. Written as DNA, the CDR3 is TGTGCCAGCAGTTACGGCCCGGGAGGGAGGACAGATACGCAGTATTTT. Protein product: CASSYGPGGRTDTQYF.